Described below is a single T cell receptor beta chain sequence and its context. One end of the junction is discordant with germline, which a read error may explain. The CDR3 is 15 amino acids. Germline CDR1 reads SGHAT; CDR2 reads FQNNGV. To make TCR beta libraries, researchers used iRepertoire HTBI primers and Arm-PCR of CDR3 regions. TCRdb ran MiXCR on the multiplex PCR reads and lists one entry per CDR3 protein. The table lists roughly 440,000 distinct CDR3 sequences, roughly 15% of them singletons. The time point denotes: newly diagnosed GD, antithyroid drugs for less than 3 months. Scientists built the TCR library using RNA that was extracted from PBMCs. It was by American Thyroid Association guidelines that Graves' disease was diagnosed. Recruitment took place at an endocrinology department in Xi'an, China. Into tubes containing EDTA, about 9 milliliters of peripheral blood were drawn. This entry is derived from a study of regulatory T cells in long-lasting Graves disease.

The sample was also linked to a second study, of T cells in Graves' hyperthyroidism and ophthalmopathy. As reported in that work: Exclusion of patients followed from uncontrolled infection, other autoimmune disease, pregnancy or lactation.

This chain links TRBV11-2 with TRBJ2-5; D could derive from TRBD1 or TRBD2 (5 bases each). The sequence derives from a woman aged 18-35 years with Graves disease. This specimen consisted of peripheral blood mononuclear cells (PBMCs), obtained at new diagnosis, from a patient treated with antithyroid drugs. CDR3 sequence (DNA): TGTACCAGCAGCTTAAAGGGGACGCACCAAGAGACCCAGTACTTC. Its protein product is CTSSLKGTHQETQYF.